This T cell receptor (beta chain) was found in a study of Ad26.COV2.S vaccination and SARS-CoV-2 variants. Study in general: Enrolled in COV1001, the donor was in the Ad26.COV2.S trial arm, which received the vaccine. Points from the study as a whole: Recipients of either vaccine or placebo displayed similar breadth of non-spike TCRs.

Germline loops: CDR1 SEHNR, CDR2 FQNEAQ (reference sequence). V was clipped by 2 bases and J by 5 bases, with 12 bases between them. The CDR3 has 15 residues. A word on this clone: What it binds is not known.

This table comes from immunoSEQ multiplex PCR, and its TCRdb copy is limited to in-frame clones, with some not included. The sample lists 300,000 to 500,000 clones, approximately 86% occurring once. Regarding treatment: 15 to 20 received Ad26.COV2.S at low or high dose, single or two shots; about five received placebo; per-sample allocation not given. The study sampled participants on day 63 after the first vaccine or placebo injection. The source is a person between 18 and 59 years old who received the Ad26.COV2.S COVID-19 vaccine or a placebo. The material sequenced was peripheral blood, taken in a trial of Ad26.COV2.S vaccine versus placebo. The rearrangement uses TRBV7-9 and TRBJ2-2; D perhaps matches TRBD1 (5 bases). This chain's CDR3 is CASSLLTAATGELFF. The CDR3 DNA reads TGTGCCAGCAGCTTACTGACAGCTGCTACCGGGGAGCTGTTTTTT.